The present entry profiles one TCR beta chain with its context. Its specificity is unknown. Study-wide results and caveats: Tumor-infiltrating Treg TCR alpha and beta sequences overlapped most with tumor naive CD4+ T cells, then blood naive.

After constant-region reverse-primer amplification, full-length variable regions underwent semi-nested PCR with Nested Universal Primer A. TCRdb re-analysed the 5' RACE reads in MiXCR, keeping a single row per CDR3 protein. The sample has fewer than 25,000 distinct CDR3 sequences, 30% seen once. Germline CDR1 and CDR2: SGHAT and FQNNGV. The CDR3 spans 16 residues. V was pared by 1 base and J by 2 bases, with 3 bases of the junction left unmatched. Naive CD4+ cells had CD25+ Tregs removed. This clonotype was obtained from a female donor with breast cancer. The genes are TRBV11-2 and TRBJ2-1; 9 bases map to TRBD1. The sample consisted of tumor-infiltrating naive CD4+ T cells sorted from the breast tumor. Subset specified: naive CD4+ T cells, CD4+CD45RA+CD25-. CDR3 in DNA: TGTGCCAGCAGCTTAGTTACAGGGGGCACCTACAATGAGCAGTTCTTC. It is translated as CASSLVTGGTYNEQFF.